This T cell receptor (beta chain) was sequenced for a study of spatial heterogeneity in lung cancer. Time point noted: blood at routine non-recurrence follow-up after resection. Each TCR cDNA molecule carried a unique molecular identifier. In TCRdb, the 5' RACE reads were re-called with MiXCR into one record per CDR3 protein. The repertoire includes about 43,000 distinct CDR3 sequences, 20% to 25% of them detected once, and less than 8.5% sits in the top ten. With 6 bases removed from V and 3 bases from J, the gap between germline ends came to 5 bases. The CDR3 spans 11 residues. Per the germline V gene, CDR1 is MNHEY and CDR2 is SVGAGI. This clonotype was counted many times.

Here the sequenced sample was PBMCs, taken at follow-up. This chain joins TRBV6-5 and TRBJ2-5; D call uncertain. This clonotype was sampled from a female donor with early-stage non-small cell lung cancer. CDR3 in amino acids: CASSREETQYF. In DNA form, the CDR3 reads TGTGCCAGCAGCCGCGAAGAGACCCAGTACTTC.